This TCR beta chain was identified during a study of OX40 agonist ivuxolimab in advanced cancers. About the study: Patients were treated with intravenous ivuxolimab, dosed at 0.01 to 10 mg/kg and infused every 2 weeks. Study observations and caveats: Partial responders at 0.1-3.0 mg/kg had among the lowest clonal expansion. At 0.1 to 3.0 mg/kg, CD4+ and CD8+ blood T cells expanded clonally by week 6.

Repertoires were generated with immunoSEQ multiplex PCR, while TCRdb's copy carries only in-frame clones and drops some. In the table there are about 82,000 clones, around four fifths of which are singletons. As regards this clone: Its antigen is not known.

The junction had 9 bases not matched to a gene; V was cut back by 1 base and J by 7 bases. Germline V gene sequence: CDR1 SGHTA, CDR2 FQGNSA. The CDR3 extends over 16 amino acids. The chain uses TRBV7-2 and TRBJ2-1; 8 bases align to TRBD1. This clonotype was sampled from an adult with an advanced solid tumor such as melanoma, head and neck, liver or kidney cancer. The sequencing here drew on CD4+ or CD8+ T cells sorted from blood, taken in a trial of the OX40 agonist ivuxolimab. CDR3 loop: CASSLVLQGARNEQFF. In nucleotides, the CDR3 is TGTGCCAGCAGCTTAGTCCTTCAGGGGGCCCGGAATGAGCAGTTCTTC.